The rows below give T cell receptor beta chains drawn from one sample of a study of cytomegalovirus exposure and HLA in healthy donors. The protocol was immunoSEQ multiplex PCR, while the TCRdb copy is restricted to in-frame clones and leaves out a portion. In all, the sample yields some 60,000 clones. Source material: PBMCs. Every receptor here comes from a man younger than 45 in good health and CMV-seropositive. Both conserved end residues are trimmed from each CDR3. D genes are given only for firm matches.

d_call	v_call	j_call	cdr3_aa
TRBD2	TRBV9	TRBJ2-2	ASSVVPGRDTGELF
TRBD1	TRBV5-1	TRBJ1-5	ASSLATGDQPQH
-	TRBV6-5	TRBJ1-1	ASSYSRNMNTEAF
TRBD1	TRBV5-6	TRBJ2-3	ASSLRQGATDTQY
TRBD2	TRBV7-3	TRBJ2-1	ASSSRSGGLRDEQF
-	TRBV5-1	TRBJ2-5	ASSLGQKETQY
TRBD1	TRBV9	TRBJ1-5	ASSRTGVRSQPQH
TRBD1	TRBV6-5	TRBJ1-4	ASSYIQGAREKLF
TRBD2	TRBV5-1	TRBJ2-5	ASSLWASGSQETQY
TRBD1	TRBV30	TRBJ2-1	AWGTGGRFSEQF
TRBD1	TRBV19	TRBJ1-1	ASNFAGGTEAF
TRBD1	TRBV30	TRBJ1-6	AGIPSSGGNSPLH
TRBD1	TRBV5-4	TRBJ2-2	ASSGGQVDANTGELF
-	TRBV7-7	TRBJ2-5	ASSQKARGAGETQY
-	TRBV30	TRBJ2-3	AWDSSTDTQY
TRBD2	TRBV25-1	TRBJ2-5	ASSEWGGLETQY
-	TRBV9	-	ASSVDAGAYEQY
TRBD2	TRBV7-2	TRBJ2-1	ASSPRGASGSPRVSEQF
TRBD1	TRBV9	TRBJ1-1	ASSDGTGGVGSEAF
TRBD2	TRBV18	TRBJ2-3	ASSPGLAGEADTQY
TRBD2	TRBV30	TRBJ2-3	AWSQTATSGMDKQY
-	TRBV6-1	TRBJ2-7	ASSEAGDTYEQY
TRBD1	TRBV28	TRBJ1-5	ASRIGQGNQPQH
-	TRBV11-3	TRBJ2-5	ASSLDLGETQY
-	TRBV4-1	TRBJ2-1	ASRPRITGATTYNEQF
-	TRBV9	TRBJ2-1	ASSVQGGPYEQF